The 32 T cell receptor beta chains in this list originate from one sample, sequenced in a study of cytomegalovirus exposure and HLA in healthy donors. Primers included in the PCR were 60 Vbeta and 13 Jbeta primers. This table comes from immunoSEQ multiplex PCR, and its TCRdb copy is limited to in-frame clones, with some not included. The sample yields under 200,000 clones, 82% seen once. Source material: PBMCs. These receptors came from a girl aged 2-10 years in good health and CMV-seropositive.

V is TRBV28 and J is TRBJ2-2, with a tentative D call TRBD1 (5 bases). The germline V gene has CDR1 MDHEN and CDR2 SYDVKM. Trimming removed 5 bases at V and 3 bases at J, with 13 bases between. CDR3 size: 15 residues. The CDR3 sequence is CASSPSDRDTGELFF. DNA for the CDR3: TGTGCCAGCAGTCCCAGCGACAGAGACACCGGGGAGCTGTTTTTT.

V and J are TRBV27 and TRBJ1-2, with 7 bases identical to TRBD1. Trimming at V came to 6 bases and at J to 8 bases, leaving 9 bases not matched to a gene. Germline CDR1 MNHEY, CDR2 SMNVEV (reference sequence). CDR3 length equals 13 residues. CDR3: CASSPTGWRGYTF. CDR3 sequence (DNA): TGTGCCAGCAGCCCGACAGGGTGGCGAGGCTACACCTTC.

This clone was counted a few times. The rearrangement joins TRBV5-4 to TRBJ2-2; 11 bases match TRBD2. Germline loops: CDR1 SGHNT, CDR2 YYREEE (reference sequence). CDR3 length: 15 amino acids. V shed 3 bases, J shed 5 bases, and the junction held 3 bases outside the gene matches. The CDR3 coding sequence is TGTGCCAGCAGCTCTCGACTAGCGGGAACCGGGGAGCTGTTTTTT. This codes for CASSSRLAGTGELFF.

CDR3 amino acids: CASTSGFGEQFF. The CDR3 DNA follows: TGTGCCAGCACCTCGGGTTTTGGTGAGCAGTTCTTC. The chain employs TRBV6-5 and TRBJ2-1; D is unresolved. Germline CDR1 reads MNHEY; CDR2 reads SVGAGI. With 7 bases removed from V and 9 bases from J, the gap between germline ends came to 13 bases. The CDR3 has 12 amino acids.

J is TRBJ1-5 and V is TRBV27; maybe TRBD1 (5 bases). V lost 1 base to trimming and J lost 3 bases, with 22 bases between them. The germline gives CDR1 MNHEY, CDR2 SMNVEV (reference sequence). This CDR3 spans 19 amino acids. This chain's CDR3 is CASSLFQGRGSPSNQPQHF. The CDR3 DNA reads TGTGCCAGCAGTTTATTTCAGGGCAGAGGTAGTCCTTCCAATCAGCCCCAGCATTTT.

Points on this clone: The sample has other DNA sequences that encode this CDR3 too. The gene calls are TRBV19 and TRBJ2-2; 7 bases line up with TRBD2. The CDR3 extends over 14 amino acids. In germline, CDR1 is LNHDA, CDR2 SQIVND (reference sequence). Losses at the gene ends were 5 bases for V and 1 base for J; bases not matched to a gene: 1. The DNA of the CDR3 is TGTGCCAGTAGTTCTAGCGGGAACACCGGGGAGCTGTTTTTT. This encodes CASSSSGNTGELFF.

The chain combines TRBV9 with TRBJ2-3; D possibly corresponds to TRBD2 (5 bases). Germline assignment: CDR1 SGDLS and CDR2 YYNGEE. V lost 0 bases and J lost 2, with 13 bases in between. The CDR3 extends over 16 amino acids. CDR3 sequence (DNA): TGTGCCAGCAGCGTAGCGGCGGGTCTATACACAGATACGCAGTATTTT. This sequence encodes CASSVAAGLYTDTQYF.

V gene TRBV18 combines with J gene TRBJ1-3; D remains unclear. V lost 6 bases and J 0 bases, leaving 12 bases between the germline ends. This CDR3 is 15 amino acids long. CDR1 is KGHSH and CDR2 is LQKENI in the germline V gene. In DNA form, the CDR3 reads TGTGCCAGCTCCGTTACGTCGAGCTCTGGAAACACCATATATTTT. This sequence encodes CASSVTSSSGNTIYF.

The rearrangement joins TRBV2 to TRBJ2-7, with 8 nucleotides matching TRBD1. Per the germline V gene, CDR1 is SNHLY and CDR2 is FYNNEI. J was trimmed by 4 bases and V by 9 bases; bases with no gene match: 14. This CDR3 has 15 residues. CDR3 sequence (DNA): TGTGCCAGTCCAGTCAGGGGGCGTCTCCGTTACGAGCAGTACTTC. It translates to CASPVRGRLRYEQYF.

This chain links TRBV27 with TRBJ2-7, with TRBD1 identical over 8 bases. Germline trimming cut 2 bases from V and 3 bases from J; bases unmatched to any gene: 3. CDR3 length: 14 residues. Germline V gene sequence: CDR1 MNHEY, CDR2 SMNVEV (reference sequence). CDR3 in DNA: TGTGCCAGCAGTTTAACAGGGGGAGGCTACGAGCAGTACTTC. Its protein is CASSLTGGGYEQYF.

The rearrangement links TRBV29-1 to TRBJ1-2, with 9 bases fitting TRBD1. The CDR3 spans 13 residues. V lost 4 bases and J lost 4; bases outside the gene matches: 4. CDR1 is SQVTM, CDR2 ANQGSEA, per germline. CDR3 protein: CSVARDRVYGYTF. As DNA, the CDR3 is TGCAGCGTTGCCCGGGACAGGGTCTATGGCTACACCTTC.

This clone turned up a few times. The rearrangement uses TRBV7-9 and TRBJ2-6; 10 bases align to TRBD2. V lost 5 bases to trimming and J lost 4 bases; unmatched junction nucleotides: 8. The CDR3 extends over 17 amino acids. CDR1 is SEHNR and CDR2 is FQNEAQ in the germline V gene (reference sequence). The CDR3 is CASSVTSGNEGANVLTF. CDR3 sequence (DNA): TGTGCCAGCAGCGTCACTAGCGGGAACGAGGGGGCCAACGTCCTGACTTTC.

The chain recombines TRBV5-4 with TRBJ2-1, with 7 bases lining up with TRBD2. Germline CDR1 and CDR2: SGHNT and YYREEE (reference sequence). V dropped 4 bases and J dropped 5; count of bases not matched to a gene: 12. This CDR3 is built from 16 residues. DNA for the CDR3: TGTGCCAGCAGCCACAAATCGCGGGAGAGGGACAATGAGCAGTTCTTC. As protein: CASSHKSRERDNEQFF.

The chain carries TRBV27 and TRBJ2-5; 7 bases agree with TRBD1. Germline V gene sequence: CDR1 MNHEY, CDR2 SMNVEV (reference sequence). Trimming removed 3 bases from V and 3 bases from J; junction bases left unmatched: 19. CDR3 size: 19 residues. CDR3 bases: TGTGCCAGCAGTTTGGGGCCCCGTGGCCGGGTGGGACAGAAAGAGACCCAGTACTTC. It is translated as CASSLGPRGRVGQKETQYF.

The CDR3 DNA sequence: TGCAGCGTTGACGGACTAGAGGGCGCCTACGAGCAGTACTTC. Translating it yields CSVDGLEGAYEQYF. The chain uses TRBV29-1 and TRBJ2-7; 7 nucleotides match TRBD2. This CDR3 region has 14 residues. Germline V gene lookup returns CDR1 SQVTM and CDR2 ANQGSEA. With 3 bases clipped from V and 2 bases from J, the junction kept 7 bases outside the gene matches.

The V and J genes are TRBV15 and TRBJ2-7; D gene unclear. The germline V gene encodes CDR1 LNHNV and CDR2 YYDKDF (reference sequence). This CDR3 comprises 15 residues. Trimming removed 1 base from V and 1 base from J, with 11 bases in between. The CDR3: CATSRATAQSYEQYF. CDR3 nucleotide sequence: TGTGCCACCAGCAGAGCTACAGCCCAATCCTACGAGCAGTACTTC. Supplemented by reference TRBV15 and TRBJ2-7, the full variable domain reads DAMVIQNPRYQVTQFGKPVTLSCSQTLNHNVMYWYQQKSSQAPKLLFHYYDKDFNNEADTPDNFQSRRPNTSFCFLDIRSPGLGDTAMYLCATSRATAQSYEQYFGPGTRLTVT.

CDR3 in DNA: TGTGCCAGCAGTACCGGGACTAGCGTTACCTACGAGCAGTACTTC. Translation: CASSTGTSVTYEQYF. V and J are TRBV6-6 and TRBJ2-7; 10 positions match TRBD2. The CDR3 spans 15 residues. Per the germline V gene, CDR1 is MNHNY and CDR2 is SVGAGI (reference sequence). V lost 5 bases to trimming and J lost 2 bases; unmatched junction nucleotides: 6.

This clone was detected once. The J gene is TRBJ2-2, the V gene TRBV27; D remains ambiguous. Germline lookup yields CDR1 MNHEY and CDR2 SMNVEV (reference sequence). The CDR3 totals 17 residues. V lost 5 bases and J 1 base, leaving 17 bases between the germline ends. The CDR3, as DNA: TGTGCCAGCAGTCCCTCGGCTCGGGTTTTGAACACCGGGGAGCTGTTTTTT. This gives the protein CASSPSARVLNTGELFF.

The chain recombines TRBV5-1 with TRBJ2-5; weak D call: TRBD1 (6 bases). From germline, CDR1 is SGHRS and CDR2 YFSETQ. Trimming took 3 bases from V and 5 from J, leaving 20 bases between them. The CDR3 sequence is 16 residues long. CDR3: CASSSGRGSPRETQYF. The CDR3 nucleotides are TGCGCCAGCAGCTCGGGAAGGGGGAGCCCCAGGGAGACCCAGTACTTC.

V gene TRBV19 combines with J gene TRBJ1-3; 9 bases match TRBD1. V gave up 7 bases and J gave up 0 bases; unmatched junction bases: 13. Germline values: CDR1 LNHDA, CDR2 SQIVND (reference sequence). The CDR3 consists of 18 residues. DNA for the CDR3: TGTGCCAGTATGGGGACAGGGACTTGGAAGTACTCTGGAAACACCATATATTTT. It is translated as CASMGTGTWKYSGNTIYF.

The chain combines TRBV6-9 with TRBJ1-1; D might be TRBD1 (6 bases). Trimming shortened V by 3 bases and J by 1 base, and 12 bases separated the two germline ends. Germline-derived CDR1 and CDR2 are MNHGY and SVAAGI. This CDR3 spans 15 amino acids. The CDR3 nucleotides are TGTGCCAGCAGTTACCATACGACAGGGAACACTGAAGCTTTCTTT. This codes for CASSYHTTGNTEAFF.

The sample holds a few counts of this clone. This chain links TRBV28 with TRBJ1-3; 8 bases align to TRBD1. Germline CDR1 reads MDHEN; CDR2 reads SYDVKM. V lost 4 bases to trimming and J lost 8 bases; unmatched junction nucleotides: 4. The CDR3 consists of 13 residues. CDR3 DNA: TGTGCCAGCAGTTCGGACAGGGAGGACACCATATATTTT. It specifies CASSSDREDTIYF.

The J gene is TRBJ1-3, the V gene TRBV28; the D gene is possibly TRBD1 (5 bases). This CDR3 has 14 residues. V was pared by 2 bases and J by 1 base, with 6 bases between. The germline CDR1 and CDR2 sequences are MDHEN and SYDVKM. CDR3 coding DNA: TGTGCCAGCAGTTTAGGGGGGTCTGGAAACACCATATATTTT. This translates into CASSLGGSGNTIYF.

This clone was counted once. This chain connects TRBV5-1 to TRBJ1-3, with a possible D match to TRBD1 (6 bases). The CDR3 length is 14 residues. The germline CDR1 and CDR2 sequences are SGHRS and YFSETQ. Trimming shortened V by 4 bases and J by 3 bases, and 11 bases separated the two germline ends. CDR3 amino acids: CASSPGQSGNTIYF. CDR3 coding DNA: TGCGCCAGCAGCCCCGGACAGAGTGGAAACACCATATATTTT.

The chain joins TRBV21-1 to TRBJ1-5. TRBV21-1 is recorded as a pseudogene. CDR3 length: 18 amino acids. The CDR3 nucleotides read TGTGCCAGCAGCAAAAGGAACCGAGGGAAGTTGAGCAATCAGCCCCAGCATTTT. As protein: CASSKRNRGKLSNQPQHF.

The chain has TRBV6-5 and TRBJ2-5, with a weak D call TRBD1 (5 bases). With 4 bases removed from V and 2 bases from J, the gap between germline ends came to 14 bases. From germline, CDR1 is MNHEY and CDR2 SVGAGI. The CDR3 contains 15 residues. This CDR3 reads CASSSQGQEQETQYF. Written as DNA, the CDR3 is TGTGCCAGCAGTTCCCAAGGACAAGAACAAGAGACCCAGTACTTC.

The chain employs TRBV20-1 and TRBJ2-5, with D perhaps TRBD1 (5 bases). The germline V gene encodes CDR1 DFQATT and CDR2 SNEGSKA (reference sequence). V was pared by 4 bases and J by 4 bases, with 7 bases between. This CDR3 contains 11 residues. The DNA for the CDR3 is TGCAGTGCTACTAGGGGAGAGACCCAGTACTTC. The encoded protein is CSATRGETQYF.

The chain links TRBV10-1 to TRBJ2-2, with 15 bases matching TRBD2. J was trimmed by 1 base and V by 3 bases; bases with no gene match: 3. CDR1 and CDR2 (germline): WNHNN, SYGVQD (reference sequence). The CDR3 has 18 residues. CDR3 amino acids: CASSDPGLAGGNTGELFF. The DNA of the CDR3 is TGCGCCAGCAGTGACCCGGGACTAGCGGGAGGGAACACCGGGGAGCTGTTTTTT.

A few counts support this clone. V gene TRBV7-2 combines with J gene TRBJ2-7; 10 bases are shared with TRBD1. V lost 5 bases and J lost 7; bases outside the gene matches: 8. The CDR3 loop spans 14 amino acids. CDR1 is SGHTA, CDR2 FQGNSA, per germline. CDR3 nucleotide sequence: TGTGCCAGCAGCATAGATCGGACAGGGGGGGAGCAGTACTTC. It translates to CASSIDRTGGEQYF. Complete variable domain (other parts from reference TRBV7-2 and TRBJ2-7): GAGVSQSPSNKVTEKGKDVELRCDPISGHTALYWYRQSLGQGLEFLIYFQGNSAPDKSGLPSDRFSAERTGGSVSTLTIQRTQQEDSAVYLCASSIDRTGGEQYFGPGTRLTVT.

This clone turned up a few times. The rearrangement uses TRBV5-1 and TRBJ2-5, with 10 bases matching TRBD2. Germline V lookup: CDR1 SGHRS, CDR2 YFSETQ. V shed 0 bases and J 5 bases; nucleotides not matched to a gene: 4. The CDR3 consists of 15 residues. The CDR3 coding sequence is TGCGCCAGCAGCTTGGCCGGGACTAGCGAGGAGACCCAGTACTTC. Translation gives CASSLAGTSEETQYF.

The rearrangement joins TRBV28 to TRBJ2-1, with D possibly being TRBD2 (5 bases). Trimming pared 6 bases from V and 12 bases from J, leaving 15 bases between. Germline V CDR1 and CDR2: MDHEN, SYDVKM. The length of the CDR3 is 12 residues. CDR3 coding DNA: TGTGCCAGCAGCTCTACTATTGAGGGGCAGTTCTTC. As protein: CASSSTIEGQFF.

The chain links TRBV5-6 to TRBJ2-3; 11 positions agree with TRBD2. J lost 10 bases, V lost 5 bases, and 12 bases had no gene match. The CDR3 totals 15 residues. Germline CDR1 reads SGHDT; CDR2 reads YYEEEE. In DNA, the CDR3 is TGTGCCAGCAGATTAGCGGGAGGGCCGGTTTCGGCGCAGTATTTT. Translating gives CASRLAGGPVSAQYF. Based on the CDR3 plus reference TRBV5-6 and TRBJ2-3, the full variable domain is DAGVTQSPTHLIKTRGQQVTLRCSPKSGHDTVSWYQQALGQGPQFIFQYYEEEERQRGNFPDRFSGHQFPNYSSELNVNALLLGDSALYLCASRLAGGPVSAQYFGPGTRLTVL.